This TCR beta chain was sequenced for a study of blood T cells in healthy people across ages. Isolated per sample were at least 6 million PBMCs. Many counts were recorded for this clonotype. CDR3 length: 13 residues. V was shortened by 4 bases and J by 4 bases, with 10 bases between the two germline ends. The germline V gene encodes CDR1 MGHDK and CDR2 SYGVNS. The second PCR ran 7 to 11 cycles with a sample-barcoded 5' primer and J-beta primers. TCRdb re-called the 5' RACE reads with MiXCR, one entry per CDR3 protein. The data hold some 640,000 distinct CDR3 sequences, with about 30% observed a single time.

V and J are TRBV25-1 and TRBJ1-2, with D uncertain. The TCR was taken from a woman at least 80 years old in good health. The sequenced sample consisted of blood. The CDR3 nucleotides are TGTGCCAGCAGTGTTTCAGTGAGCTATGGCTACACCTTC. Translated: CASSVSVSYGYTF.